This TCR beta chain was observed in a study of blood T cell repertoires in COVID-19. Looking at the study overall: Italy, Spain and the United States were the sources of the convalescent and acute COVID-19 samples. T cells, B-cell-depleted T cells, or PBMCs provided the cDNA or gDNA that served as material.

Authors' methods: Amplification of reference gene primers provided the estimated nucleated cell counts. Only in-frame clones appear in the TCRdb table, and some are missing; sequencing was by immunoSEQ multiplex PCR. V and J calls and clone size are given by that table; D and trimming were obtained from the DNA. Of about 190,000 clones in the sample, approximately 80% were seen once. The germline V and J ends were trimmed by 6 bases and 3 bases, with 6 bases remaining between them. The germline V gene has CDR1 MNHEY and CDR2 SVGAGI. The CDR3 sequence is 11 residues long. The sequence was collected from a man between 50 and 59 years old who had recovered from COVID-19. The sequencing sample was made of peripheral blood. The V gene is TRBV6-5, the J gene TRBJ2-7; D unresolved. This chain's CDR3 is CASSSYYEQYF. In DNA form, the CDR3 reads TGTGCCAGCAGCTCCTACTACGAGCAGTACTTC.